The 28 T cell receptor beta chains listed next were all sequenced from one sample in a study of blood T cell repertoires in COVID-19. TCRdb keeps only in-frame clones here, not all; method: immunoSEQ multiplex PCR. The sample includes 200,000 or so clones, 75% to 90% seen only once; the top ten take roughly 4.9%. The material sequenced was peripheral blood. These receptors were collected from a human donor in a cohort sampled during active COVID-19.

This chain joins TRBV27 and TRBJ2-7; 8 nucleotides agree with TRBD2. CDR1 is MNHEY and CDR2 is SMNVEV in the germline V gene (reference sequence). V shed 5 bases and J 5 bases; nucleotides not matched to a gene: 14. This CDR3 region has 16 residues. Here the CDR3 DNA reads TGTGCCAGCAGTGGGACTAGGCACTACCTTGGACACGAGCAGTACTTC. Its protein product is CASSGTRHYLGHEQYF.

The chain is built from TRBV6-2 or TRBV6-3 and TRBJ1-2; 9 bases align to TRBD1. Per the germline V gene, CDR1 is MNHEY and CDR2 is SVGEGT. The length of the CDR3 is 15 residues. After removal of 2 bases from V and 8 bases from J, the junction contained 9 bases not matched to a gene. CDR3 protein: CASSYRPGQGGGYTF. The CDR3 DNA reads TGTGCCAGCAGTTACCGCCCGGGACAGGGAGGAGGCTACACCTTC.

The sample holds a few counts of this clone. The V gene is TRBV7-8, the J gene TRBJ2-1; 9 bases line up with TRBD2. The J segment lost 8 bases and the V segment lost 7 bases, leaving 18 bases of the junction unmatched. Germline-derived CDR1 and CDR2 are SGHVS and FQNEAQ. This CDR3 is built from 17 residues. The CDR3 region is CASTLRRGTSKIYEQFF. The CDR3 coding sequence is TGTGCCAGCACCCTAAGGCGGGGGACTAGCAAGATCTATGAGCAGTTCTTC.

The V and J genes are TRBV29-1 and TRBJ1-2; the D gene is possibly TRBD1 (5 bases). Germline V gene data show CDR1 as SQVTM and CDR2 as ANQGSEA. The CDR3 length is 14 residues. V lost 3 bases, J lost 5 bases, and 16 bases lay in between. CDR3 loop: CSVDIPGLEYGYTF. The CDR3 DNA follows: TGCAGCGTTGATATCCCGGGACTCGAGTATGGCTACACCTTC.

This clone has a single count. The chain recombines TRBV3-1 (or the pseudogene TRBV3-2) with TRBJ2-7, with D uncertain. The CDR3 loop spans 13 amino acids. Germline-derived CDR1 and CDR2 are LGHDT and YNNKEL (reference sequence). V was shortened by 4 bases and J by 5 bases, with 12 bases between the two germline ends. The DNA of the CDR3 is TGTGCCAGCAGCCCGTCGTTGTCCCACGAGCAGTACTTC. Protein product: CASSPSLSHEQYF.

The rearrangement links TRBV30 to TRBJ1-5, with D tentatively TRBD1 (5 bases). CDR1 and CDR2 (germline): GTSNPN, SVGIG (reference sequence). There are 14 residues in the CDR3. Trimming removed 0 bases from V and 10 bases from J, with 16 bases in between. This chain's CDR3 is CAWSVLRGTGPQHF. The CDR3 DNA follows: TGTGCCTGGAGTGTCTTAAGGGGTACGGGCCCCCAGCATTTT. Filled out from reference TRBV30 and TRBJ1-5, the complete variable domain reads SQTIHQWPATLVQPVGSPLSLECTVEGTSNPNLYWYRQAAGRGLQLLFYSVGIGQISSEVPQNLSASRPQDRQFILSSKKLLLSDSGFYLCAWSVLRGTGPQHFGDGTRLSIL.

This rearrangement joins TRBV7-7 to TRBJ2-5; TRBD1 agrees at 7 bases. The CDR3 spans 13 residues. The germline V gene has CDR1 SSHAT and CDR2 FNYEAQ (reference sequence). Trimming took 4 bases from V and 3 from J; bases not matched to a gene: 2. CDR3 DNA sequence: TGTGCCAGCAGCTCGACAGGGAAAGAGACCCAGTACTTC. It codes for CASSSTGKETQYF.

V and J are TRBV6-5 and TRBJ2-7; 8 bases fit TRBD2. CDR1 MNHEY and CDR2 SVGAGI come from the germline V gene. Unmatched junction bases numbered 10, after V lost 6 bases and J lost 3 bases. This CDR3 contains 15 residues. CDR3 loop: CASSRSGGPNYEQYF. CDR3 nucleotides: TGTGCCAGCAGCAGATCGGGAGGGCCAAACTACGAGCAGTACTTC.

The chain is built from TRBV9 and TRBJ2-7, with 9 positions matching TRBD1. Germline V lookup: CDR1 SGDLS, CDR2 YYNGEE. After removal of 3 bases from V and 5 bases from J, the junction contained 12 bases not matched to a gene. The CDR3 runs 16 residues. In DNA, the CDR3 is TGTGCCAGCAGCGAGACGCTCCGGGACAGGGTCGACGAGCAGTACTTC. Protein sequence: CASSETLRDRVDEQYF.

The CDR3: CASSYLDEGLAGEQYF. The CDR3 DNA follows: TGTGCCAGCAGTTACTTGGATGAGGGACTAGCTGGGGAGCAGTACTTC. The V call is TRBV6-5, the J call TRBJ2-7, with 9 bases identical to TRBD2. V trimming: 1 base; J trimming: 7 bases; junction bases outside the gene matches: 11. Germline V gene lookup returns CDR1 MNHEY and CDR2 SVGAGI. The CDR3 contains 16 residues.

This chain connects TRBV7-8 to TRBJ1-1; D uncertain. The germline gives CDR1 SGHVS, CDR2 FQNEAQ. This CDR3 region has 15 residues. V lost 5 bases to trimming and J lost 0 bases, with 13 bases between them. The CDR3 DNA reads TGTGCCAGCAGCCCACTCAGGAACATGAACACTGAAGCTTTCTTT. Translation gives CASSPLRNMNTEAFF.

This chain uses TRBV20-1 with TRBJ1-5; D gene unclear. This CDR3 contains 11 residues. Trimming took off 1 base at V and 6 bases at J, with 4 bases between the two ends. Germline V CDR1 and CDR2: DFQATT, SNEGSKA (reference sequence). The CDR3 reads CSARGSQPQHF. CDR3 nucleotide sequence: TGCAGTGCTAGAGGGAGTCAGCCCCAGCATTTT.

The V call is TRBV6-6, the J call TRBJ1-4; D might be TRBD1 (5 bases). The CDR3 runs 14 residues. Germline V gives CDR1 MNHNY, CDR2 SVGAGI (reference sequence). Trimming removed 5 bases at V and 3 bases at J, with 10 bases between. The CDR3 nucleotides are TGTGCCAGCAGTGCACAGGTCCCTAATGAAAAACTGTTTTTT. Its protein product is CASSAQVPNEKLFF.

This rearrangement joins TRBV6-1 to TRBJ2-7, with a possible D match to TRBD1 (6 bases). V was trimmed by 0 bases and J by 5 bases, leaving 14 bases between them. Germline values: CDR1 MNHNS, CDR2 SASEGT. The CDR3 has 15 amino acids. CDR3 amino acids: CASSEALSGAHEQYF. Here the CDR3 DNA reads TGTGCCAGCAGTGAAGCGCTTTCAGGGGCACACGAGCAGTACTTC.

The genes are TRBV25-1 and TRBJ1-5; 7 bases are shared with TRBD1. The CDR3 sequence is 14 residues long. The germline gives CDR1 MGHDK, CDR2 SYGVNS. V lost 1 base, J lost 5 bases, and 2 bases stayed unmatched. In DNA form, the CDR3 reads TGTGCCAGCAGTGAATCAGGGGGGTATCAGCCCCAGCATTTT. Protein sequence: CASSESGGYQPQHF. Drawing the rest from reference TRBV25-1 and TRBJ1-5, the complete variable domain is EADIYQTPRYLVIGTGKKITLECSQTMGHDKMYWYQQDPGMELHLIHYSYGVNSTEKGDLSSESTVSRIRTEHFPLTLESARPSHTSQYLCASSESGGYQPQHFGDGTRLSIL.

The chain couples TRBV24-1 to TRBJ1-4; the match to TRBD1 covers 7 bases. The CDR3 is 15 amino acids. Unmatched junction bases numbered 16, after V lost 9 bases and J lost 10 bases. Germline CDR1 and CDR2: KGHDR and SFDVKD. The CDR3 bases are TGTGCCACCTCCAGCCCCCGGGACAGTCTTGGAAAACTGTTTTTT. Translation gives CATSSPRDSLGKLFF.

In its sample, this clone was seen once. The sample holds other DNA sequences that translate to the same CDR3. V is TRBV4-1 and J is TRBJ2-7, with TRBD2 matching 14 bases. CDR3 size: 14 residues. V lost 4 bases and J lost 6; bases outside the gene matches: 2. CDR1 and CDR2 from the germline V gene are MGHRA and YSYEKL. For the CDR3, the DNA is TGCGCCAGCAGCCTCGGACTAGCGGGGGGCGAGCAGTACTTC. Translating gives CASSLGLAGGEQYF.

CDR3 sequence reads: CASSPYHREKNYGYTF. CDR3 sequence (DNA): TGTGCCAGCAGCCCCTACCACAGGGAGAAGAACTATGGCTACACCTTC. The V call is TRBV3-1 (or the pseudogene TRBV3-2), the J call TRBJ1-2, with a tentative D call TRBD1 (6 bases). CDR1 and CDR2 (germline): LGHDT, YNNKEL (reference sequence). The CDR3 contains 16 residues. The ends were cut back, 4 bases at V and 2 bases at J, with 17 bases in the middle.

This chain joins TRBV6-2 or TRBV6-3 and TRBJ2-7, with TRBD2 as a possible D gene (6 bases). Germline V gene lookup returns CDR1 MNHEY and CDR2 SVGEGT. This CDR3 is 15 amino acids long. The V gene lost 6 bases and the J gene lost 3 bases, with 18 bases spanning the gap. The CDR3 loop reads CASSTRGRYNYEQYF. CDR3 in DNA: TGTGCCAGCAGCACTCGGGGGAGGTACAACTACGAGCAGTACTTC.

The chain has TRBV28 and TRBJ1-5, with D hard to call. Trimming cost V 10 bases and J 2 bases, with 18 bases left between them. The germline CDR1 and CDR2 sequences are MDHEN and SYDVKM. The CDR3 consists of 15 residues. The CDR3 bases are TGTGCCATGGGAAAAGGAGGGTTGGGCAATCAGCCCCAGCATTTT. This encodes CAMGKGGLGNQPQHF.

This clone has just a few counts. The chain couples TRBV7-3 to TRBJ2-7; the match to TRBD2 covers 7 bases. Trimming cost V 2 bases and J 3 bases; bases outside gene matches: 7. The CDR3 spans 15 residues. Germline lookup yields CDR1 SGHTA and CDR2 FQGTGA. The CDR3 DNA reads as TGTGCCAGCAGCTTACACGGGAGGTCGGACTACGAGCAGTACTTC. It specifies CASSLHGRSDYEQYF. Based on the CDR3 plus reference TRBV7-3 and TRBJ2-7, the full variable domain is GAGVSQTPSNKVTEKGKYVELRCDPISGHTALYWYRQSLGQGPEFLIYFQGTGAADDSGLPNDRFFAVRPEGSVSTLKIQRTERGDSAVYLCASSLHGRSDYEQYFGPGTRLTVT.

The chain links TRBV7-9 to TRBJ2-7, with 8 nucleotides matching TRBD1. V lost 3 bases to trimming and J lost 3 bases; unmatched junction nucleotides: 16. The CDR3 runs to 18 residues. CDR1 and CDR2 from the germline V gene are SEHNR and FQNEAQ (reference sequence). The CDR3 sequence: CASSFLFPRGRQYYEQYF. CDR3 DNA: TGTGCCAGCAGCTTTCTCTTCCCCAGGGGGCGTCAGTACTACGAGCAGTACTTC.

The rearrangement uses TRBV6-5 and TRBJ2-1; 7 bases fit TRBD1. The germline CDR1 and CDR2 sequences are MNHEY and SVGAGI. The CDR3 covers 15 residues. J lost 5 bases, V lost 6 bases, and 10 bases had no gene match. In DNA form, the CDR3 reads TGTGCCAGCAGCGGGCAGGACAGGCCGAACAATGAGCAGTTCTTC. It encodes CASSGQDRPNNEQFF.

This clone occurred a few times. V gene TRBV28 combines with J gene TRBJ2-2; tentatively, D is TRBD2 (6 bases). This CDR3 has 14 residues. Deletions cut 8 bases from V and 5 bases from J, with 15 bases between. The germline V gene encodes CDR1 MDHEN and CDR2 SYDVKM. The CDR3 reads CASFAGSVTGELFF. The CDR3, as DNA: TGTGCCAGCTTCGCGGGGAGTGTTACCGGGGAGCTGTTTTTT.

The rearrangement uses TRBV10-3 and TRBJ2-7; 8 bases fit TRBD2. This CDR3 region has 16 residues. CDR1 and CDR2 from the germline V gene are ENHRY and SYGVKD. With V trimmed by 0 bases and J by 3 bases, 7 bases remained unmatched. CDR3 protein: CAISESGSGIYYEQYF. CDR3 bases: TGTGCCATCAGTGAGTCGGGTAGCGGGATTTACTACGAGCAGTACTTC.

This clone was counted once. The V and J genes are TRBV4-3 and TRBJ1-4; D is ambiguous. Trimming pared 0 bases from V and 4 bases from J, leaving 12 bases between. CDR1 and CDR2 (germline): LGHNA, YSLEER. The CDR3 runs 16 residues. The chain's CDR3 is CASSQDYYGYNEKLFF. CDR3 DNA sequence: TGCGCCAGCAGCCAAGATTATTACGGTTATAATGAAAAACTGTTTTTT.

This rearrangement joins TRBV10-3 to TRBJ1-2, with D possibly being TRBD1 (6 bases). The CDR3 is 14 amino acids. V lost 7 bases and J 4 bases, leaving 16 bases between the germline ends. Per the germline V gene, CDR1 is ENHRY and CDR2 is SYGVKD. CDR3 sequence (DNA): TGTGCCATCACTGAAACAGGGTCCTTCTATGGCTACACCTTC. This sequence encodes CAITETGSFYGYTF.

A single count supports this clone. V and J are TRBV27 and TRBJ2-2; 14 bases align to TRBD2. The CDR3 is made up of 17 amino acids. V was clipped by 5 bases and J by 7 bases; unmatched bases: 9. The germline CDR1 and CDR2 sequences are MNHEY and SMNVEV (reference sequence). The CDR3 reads CASSTIPGLAGVGELFF. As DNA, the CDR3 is TGTGCCAGCAGTACAATACCGGGACTAGCGGGAGTCGGGGAGCTGTTTTTT.